The sequence of this T cell receptor beta chain was determined in a study of blood T cell repertoires in COVID-19. Study summary: Specimens from acute and convalescent COVID-19 originated in the United States, Italy and Spain.

V shed 3 bases and J shed 4 bases, with 10 bases lying between them. The CDR3 has 15 amino acids. Germline CDR1 LGHDT, CDR2 YNNKEL (reference sequence). Here immunoSEQ multiplex PCR was the method, and the copy in TCRdb shows in-frame clones only, minus some. The sample lists more than 60,000 clones; 65% to 85% were seen once. This sequence originates from a human donor in a cohort sampled during active COVID-19. This chain links TRBV3-1 (or the pseudogene TRBV3-2) with TRBJ2-6; D is perhaps TRBD1 (6 bases). The sample was peripheral blood. The CDR3 coding sequence is TGTGCCAGCAGCCACAGGGGCTCCGGGGCCAACGTCCTGACTTTC. Encoded protein: CASSHRGSGANVLTF.